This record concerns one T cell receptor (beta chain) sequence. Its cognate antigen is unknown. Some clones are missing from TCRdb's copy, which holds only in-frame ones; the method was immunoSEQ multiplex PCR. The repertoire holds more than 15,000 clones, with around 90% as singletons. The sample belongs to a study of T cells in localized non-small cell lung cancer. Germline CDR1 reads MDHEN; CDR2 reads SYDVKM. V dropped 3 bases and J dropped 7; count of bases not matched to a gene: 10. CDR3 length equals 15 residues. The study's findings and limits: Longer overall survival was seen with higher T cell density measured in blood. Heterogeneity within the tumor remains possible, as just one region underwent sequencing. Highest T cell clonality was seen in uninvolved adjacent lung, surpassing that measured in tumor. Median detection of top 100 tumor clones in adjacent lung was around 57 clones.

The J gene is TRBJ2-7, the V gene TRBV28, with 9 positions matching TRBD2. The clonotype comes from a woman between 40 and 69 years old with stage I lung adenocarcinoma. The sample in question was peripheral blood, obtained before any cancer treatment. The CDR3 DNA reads TGTGCCAGCAGTTTCTCCCAGCGGGAGGTTGGGGAGCAGTACTTC. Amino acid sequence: CASSFSQREVGEQYF.